A selection of T cell receptor beta chains follows, all from one sample in a study of beta chain features in type 1 diabetes. Sequencing used immunoSEQ multiplex PCR; TCRdb keeps in-frame clones, though not all of them. The top ten hold 0.017% of the sample, which has under 400,000 clones, roughly 12% seen once. Sequences were obtained from naive CD4+ T cells from blood. These receptors were collected from a man between 18 and 35 years old in good health. CDR3s include the opening cysteine and the closing phenylalanine or tryptophan. D genes are given only for firm matches. Rows may omit the clone size; those that give it use once, few, many or a size class.

d_call	clone_size	j_call	v_call	cdr3_nt	cdr3_aa
TRBD1	few	TRBJ1-6	TRBV19	TGTGCCAGTAGGCCACAGGGGGAATCACCCCTCCACTTT	CASRPQGESPLHF
.	.	TRBJ2-1	TRBV4-1	TGCGCCAGCAGCCAATCCCCGTGGGCTAGCTCGAGCTCCTACAATGAGCAGTTCTTC	CASSQSPWASSSSYNEQFF
.	.	TRBJ1-6	TRBV2	TGTGCCAGCAGCCTTAATTCACCCCTCCACTTT	CASSLNSPLHF
TRBD1	few	TRBJ2-7	TRBV18	TGTGCCAGCTCGCTTGGACAGGGGGCGATGGACGAGCAGTACTTC	CASSLGQGAMDEQYF
.	.	TRBJ2-6	TRBV5-4	TGTGCCAGCAGCTCGGCAGGGGCGAGCTCTGGGGCCAACGTCCTGACTTTC	CASSSAGASSGANVLTF
.	few	TRBJ2-2	TRBV9	TGTGCCAGCAGCGTAGGAGGTAGAGGGATTCCCGGGGAGCTGTTTTTT	CASSVGGRGIPGELFF
TRBD2	.	TRBJ2-7	TRBV9	TGTGCCAGCAGCGCAGCTAGCGGGAACTACGAGCAGTACTTC	CASSAASGNYEQYF
TRBD1	few	TRBJ2-7	TRBV5-4	TGTGCCAGCAGCGTCCGGGACAGGGGTAGGCACGAGCAGTACTTC	CASSVRDRGRHEQYF
.	.	TRBJ1-1	TRBV28	TGTGCCAGCAGTTCTTTCAGGGGGAACACTGAAGCTTTCTTT	CASSSFRGNTEAFF
TRBD1	.	TRBJ1-1	TRBV18	TGTGCCAGCTCACGGACAGGGCAAACTGAAGCTTTCTTT	CASSRTGQTEAFF